This TCR beta chain derives from a study of blood T cell repertoires in COVID-19. At the level of the study: From the United States, Italy and Spain came samples of acute and convalescent COVID-19. Sample material is recorded as cDNA or gDNA derived from T cells, B-cell-depleted T cells, or PBMCs.

Source study methods: It was from reference gene primer amplification that nucleated cell counts were estimated. Some clones are missing from TCRdb's copy, which holds only in-frame ones; the method was immunoSEQ multiplex PCR. V and J calls plus clone size are reproduced from that table; the DNA served to infer D and trimming. The sample contains about 94,000 clones, 80% to 85% of which appear only once. The ends were cut back, 6 bases at V and 8 bases at J, with 19 bases in the middle. CDR3 length: 14 amino acids. Germline values: CDR1 SNHLY, CDR2 FYNNEI. This clonotype was obtained from a man in his 60s with acute or convalescent COVID-19. The sequenced material came from peripheral blood. The chain combines TRBV2 with TRBJ1-2; D not certain. The CDR3 loop is CASSATSNRVGYTF. In DNA, the CDR3 is TGTGCCAGCAGCGCGACAAGTAACCGTGTGGGCTACACCTTC.